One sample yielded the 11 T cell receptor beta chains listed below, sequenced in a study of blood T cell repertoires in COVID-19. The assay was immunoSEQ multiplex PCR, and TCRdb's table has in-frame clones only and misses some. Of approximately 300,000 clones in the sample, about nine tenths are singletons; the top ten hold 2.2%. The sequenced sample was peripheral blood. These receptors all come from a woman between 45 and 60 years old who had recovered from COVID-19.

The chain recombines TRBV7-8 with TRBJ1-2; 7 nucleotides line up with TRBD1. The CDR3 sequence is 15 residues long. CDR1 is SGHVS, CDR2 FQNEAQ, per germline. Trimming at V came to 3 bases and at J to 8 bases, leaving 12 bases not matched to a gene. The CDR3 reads CASSFYRGDPNGYTF. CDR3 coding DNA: TGTGCCAGCAGCTTTTACAGGGGCGATCCTAACGGCTACACCTTC.

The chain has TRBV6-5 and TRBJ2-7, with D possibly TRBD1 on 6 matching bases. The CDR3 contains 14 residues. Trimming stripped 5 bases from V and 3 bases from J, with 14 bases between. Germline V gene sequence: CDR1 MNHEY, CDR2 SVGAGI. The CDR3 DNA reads TGTGCCAGCAGTACGCCGGGACAACTCTACGAGCAGTACTTC. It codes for CASSTPGQLYEQYF.

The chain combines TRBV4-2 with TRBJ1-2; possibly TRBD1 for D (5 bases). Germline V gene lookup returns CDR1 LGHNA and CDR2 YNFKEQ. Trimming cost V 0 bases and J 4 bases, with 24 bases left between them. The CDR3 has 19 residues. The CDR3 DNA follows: TGTGCCAGCAGCCAAGAAAGGGGTCCAACCCCTTCTTACTTCTATGGCTACACCTTC. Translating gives CASSQERGPTPSYFYGYTF.

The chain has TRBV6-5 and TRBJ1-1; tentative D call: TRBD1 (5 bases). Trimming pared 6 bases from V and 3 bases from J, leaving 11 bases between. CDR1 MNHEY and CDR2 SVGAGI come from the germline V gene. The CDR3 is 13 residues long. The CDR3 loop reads CASRNQGDTEAFF. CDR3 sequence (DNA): TGTGCCAGCAGAAATCAGGGTGACACTGAAGCTTTCTTT.

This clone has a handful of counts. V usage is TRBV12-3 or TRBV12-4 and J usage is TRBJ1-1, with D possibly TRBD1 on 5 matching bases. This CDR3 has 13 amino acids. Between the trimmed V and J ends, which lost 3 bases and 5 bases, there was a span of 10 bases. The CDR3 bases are TGTGCCAGCAGTTTGGCAGGGCGGACTGAAGCTTTCTTT. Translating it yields CASSLAGRTEAFF.

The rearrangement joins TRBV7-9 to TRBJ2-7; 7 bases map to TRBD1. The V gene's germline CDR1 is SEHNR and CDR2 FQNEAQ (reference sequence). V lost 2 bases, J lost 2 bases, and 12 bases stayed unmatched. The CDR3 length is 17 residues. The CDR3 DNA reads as TGTGCCAGCAGCTTACTTTCAGTAAGGGGGCGCCCCTACGAGCAGTACTTC. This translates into CASSLLSVRGRPYEQYF.

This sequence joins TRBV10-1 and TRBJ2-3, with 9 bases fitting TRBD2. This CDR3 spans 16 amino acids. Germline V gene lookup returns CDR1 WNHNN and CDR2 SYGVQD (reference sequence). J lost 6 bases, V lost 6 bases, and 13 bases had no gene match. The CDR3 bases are TGCGCCAGCAGCACCCCCTCTGCGGGAGGGGGGGATACGCAGTATTTT. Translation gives CASSTPSAGGGDTQYF.

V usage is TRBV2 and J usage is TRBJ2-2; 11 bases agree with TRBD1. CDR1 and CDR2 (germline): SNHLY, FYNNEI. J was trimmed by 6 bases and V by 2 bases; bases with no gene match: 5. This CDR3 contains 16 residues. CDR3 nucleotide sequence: TGTGCCAGCAGTGAAATTCCGGGACAGGGGGCCGGGGAGCTGTTTTTT. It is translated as CASSEIPGQGAGELFF.

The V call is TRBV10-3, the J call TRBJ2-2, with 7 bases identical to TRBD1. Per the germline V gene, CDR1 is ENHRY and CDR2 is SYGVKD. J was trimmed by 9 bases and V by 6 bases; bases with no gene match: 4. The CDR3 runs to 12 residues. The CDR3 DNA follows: TGTGCCATCAGAGACAGGGATCGGGAGCTGTTTTTT. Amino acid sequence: CAIRDRDRELFF.

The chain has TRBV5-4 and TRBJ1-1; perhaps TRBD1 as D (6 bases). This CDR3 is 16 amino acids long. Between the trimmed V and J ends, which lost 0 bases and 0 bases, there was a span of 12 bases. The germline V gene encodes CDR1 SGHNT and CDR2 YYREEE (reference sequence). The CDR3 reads CASSLGGQRMNTEAFF. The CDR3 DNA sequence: TGTGCCAGCAGCTTGGGCGGACAGCGCATGAACACTGAAGCTTTCTTT.

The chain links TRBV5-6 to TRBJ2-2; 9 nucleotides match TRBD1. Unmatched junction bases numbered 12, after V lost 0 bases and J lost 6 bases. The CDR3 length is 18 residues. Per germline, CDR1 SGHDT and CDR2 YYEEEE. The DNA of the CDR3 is TGTGCCAGCAGCTTGGTCATCGGACAGGGGAGAGGTCCCGGGGAGCTGTTTTTT. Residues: CASSLVIGQGRGPGELFF.